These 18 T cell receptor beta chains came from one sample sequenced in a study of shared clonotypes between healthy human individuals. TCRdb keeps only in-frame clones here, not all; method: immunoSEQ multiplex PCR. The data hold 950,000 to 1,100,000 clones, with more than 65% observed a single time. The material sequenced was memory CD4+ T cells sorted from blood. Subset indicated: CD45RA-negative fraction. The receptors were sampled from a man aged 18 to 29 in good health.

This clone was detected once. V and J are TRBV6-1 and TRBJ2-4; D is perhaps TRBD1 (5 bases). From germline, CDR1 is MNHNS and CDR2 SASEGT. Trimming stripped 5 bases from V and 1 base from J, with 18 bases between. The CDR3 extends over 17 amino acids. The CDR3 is CASSKEPGFDAKNIQYF. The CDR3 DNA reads TGTGCCAGCAGTAAAGAACCAGGGTTTGACGCCAAAAACATTCAGTACTTC.

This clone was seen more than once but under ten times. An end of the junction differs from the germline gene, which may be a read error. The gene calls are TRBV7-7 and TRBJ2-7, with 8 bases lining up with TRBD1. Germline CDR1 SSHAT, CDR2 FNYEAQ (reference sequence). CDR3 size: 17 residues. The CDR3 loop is CASSTDRVKSGDYEQYF. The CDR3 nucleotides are TGTGCTAGCAGCACGGACAGGGTTAAATCAGGAGACTACGAGCAGTACTTC.

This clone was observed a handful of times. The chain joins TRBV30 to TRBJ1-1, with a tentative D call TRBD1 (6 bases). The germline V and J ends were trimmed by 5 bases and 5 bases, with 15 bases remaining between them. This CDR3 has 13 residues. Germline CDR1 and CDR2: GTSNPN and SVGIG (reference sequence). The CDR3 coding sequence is TGTGCCTGGGGAACGGGGGGGCGGACTGAAGCTTTCTTT. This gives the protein CAWGTGGRTEAFF.

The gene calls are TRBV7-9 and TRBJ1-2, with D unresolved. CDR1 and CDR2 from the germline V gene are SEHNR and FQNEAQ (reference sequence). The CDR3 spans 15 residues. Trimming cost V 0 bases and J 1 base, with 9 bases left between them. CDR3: CASSLALADNYGYTF. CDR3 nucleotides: TGTGCCAGCAGCTTAGCGCTGGCAGATAACTATGGCTACACCTTC.

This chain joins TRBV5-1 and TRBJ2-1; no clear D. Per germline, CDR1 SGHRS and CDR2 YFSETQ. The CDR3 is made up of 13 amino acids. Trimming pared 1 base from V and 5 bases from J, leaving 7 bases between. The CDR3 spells CASSLYGDNEQFF. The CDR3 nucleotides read TGCGCCAGCAGCTTGTATGGAGACAATGAGCAGTTCTTC.

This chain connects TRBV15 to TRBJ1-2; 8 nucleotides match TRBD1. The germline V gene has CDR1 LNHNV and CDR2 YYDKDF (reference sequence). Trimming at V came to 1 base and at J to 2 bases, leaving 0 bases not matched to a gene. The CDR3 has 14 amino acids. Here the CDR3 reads CATSRGTGNYGYTF. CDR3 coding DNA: TGTGCCACCAGCAGAGGGACAGGGAACTATGGCTACACCTTC.

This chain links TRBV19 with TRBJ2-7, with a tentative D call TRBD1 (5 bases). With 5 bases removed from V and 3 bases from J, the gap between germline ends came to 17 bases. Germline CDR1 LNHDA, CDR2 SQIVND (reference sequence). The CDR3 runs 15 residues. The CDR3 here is CASSQPTAPRYEQYF. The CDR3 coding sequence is TGTGCCAGTAGTCAACCGACAGCACCGCGCTACGAGCAGTACTTC.

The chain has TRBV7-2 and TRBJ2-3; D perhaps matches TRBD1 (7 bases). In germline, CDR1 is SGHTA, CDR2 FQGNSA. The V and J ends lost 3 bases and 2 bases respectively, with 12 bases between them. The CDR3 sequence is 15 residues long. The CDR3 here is CASSFRRGHTDTQYF. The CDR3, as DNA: TGTGCCAGCAGCTTCAGGAGGGGGCACACAGATACGCAGTATTTT.

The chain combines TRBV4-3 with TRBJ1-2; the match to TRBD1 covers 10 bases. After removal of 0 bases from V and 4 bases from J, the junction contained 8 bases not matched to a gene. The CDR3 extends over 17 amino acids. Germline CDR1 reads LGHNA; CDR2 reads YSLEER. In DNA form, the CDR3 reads TGCGCCAGCAGCCAAGACACCGGGACAGGGGTAGGCTATGGCTACACCTTC. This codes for CASSQDTGTGVGYGYTF.

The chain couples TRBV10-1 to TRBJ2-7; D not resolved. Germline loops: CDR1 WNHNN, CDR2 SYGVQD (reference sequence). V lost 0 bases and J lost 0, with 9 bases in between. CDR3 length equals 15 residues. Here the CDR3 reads CASSESERSSYEQYF. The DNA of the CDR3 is TGCGCCAGCAGTGAGTCGGAACGGAGCTCCTACGAGCAGTACTTC.

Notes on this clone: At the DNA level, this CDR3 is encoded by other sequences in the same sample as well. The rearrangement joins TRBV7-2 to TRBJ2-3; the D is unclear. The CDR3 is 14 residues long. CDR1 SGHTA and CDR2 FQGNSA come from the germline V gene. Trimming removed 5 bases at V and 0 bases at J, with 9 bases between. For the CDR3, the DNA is TGTGCCAGCAGCCCCCGGGTTAGCACAGATACGCAGTATTTT. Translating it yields CASSPRVSTDTQYF.

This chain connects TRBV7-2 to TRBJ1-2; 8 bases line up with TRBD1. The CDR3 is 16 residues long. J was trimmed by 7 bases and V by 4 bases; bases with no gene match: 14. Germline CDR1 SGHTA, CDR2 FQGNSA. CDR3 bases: TGTGCCAGCAGCTCAGTGACAGGGGTAGGGTCTGGTGGCTACACCTTC. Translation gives CASSSVTGVGSGGYTF.

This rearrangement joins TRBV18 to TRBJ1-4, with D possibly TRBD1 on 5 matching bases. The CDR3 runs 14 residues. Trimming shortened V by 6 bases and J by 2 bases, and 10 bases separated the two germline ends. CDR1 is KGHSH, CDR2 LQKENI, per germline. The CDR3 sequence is CASSAGTTNEKLFF. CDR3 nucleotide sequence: TGTGCCAGCTCGGCTGGGACGACTAATGAAAAACTGTTTTTT.

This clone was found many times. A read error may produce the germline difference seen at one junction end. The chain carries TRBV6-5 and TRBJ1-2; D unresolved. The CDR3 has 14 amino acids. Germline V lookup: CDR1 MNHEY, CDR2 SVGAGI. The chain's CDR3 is CASSDSGKDYGYTF. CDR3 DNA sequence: TGTGCCAGCAGTGACTCGGGGAAGGACTATGGCTACACCTTC.

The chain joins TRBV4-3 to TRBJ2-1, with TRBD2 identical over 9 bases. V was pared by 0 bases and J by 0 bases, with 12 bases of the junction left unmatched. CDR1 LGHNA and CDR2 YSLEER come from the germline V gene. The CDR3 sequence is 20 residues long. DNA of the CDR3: TGCGCCAGCAGCCAAGAAGGAGAAGGGACTAGCATCTCCTCCTACAATGAGCAGTTCTTC. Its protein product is CASSQEGEGTSISSYNEQFF.

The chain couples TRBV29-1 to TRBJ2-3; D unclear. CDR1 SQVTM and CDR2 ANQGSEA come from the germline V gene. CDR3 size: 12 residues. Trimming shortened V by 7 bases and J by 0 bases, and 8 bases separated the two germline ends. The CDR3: CSAAESTDTQYF. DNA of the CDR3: TGCAGCGCGGCGGAAAGCACAGATACGCAGTATTTT.

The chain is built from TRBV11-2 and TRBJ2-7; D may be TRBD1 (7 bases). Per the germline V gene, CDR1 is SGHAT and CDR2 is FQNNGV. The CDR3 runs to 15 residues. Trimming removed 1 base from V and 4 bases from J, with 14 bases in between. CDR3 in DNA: TGTGCCAGCAGCTTAGGGGCAGGGGGGTTTTACGAGCAGTACTTC. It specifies CASSLGAGGFYEQYF. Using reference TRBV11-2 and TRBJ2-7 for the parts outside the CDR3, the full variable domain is EAGVAQSPRYKIIEKRQSVAFWCNPISGHATLYWYQQILGQGPKLLIQFQNNGVVDDSQLPKDRFSAERLKGVDSTLKIQPAKLEDSAVYLCASSLGAGGFYEQYFGPGTRLTVT.

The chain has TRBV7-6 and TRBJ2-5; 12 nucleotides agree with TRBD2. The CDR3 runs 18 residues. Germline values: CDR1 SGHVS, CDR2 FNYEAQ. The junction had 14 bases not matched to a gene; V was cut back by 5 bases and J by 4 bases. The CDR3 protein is CASSLYPRLAGDRETQYF. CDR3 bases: TGTGCCAGCAGCCTCTACCCTCGACTAGCGGGGGATAGAGAGACCCAGTACTTC.